Following are 10 T cell receptor beta chains from one sample sequenced in a study of technical replicates of blood from a handful of donors. The data were produced by immunoSEQ multiplex PCR, yet TCRdb's version contains in-frame clones alone and is incomplete. The table has over 60,000 clones, roughly 93% seen once; the top ten hold approximately 0.24%. Sequencing was performed on T cells isolated from PBMCs. All receptors derive from a human donor in good health.

This sequence joins TRBV30 and TRBJ1-6; the match to TRBD1 covers 9 bases. In germline, CDR1 is GTSNPN, CDR2 SVGIG (reference sequence). The CDR3 totals 13 residues. V lost 5 bases and J lost 8; bases outside the gene matches: 4. CDR3 region: CAWGGQGYSPLHF. The CDR3 DNA is TGTGCCTGGGGGGGACAGGGATATTCACCCCTCCACTTT.

The chain carries TRBV5-1 and TRBJ2-5; a possible D gene is TRBD1 (6 bases). The CDR3 contains 13 residues. V was shortened by 4 bases and J by 3 bases, with 10 bases between the two germline ends. Germline CDR1 reads SGHRS; CDR2 reads YFSETQ. The CDR3 nucleotides are TGCGCCAGCAGCGCCGGACAGAAAGAGACCCAGTACTTC. As protein: CASSAGQKETQYF.

The V and J genes are TRBV4-1 and TRBJ1-5; tentatively, D is TRBD1 (5 bases). With 1 base removed from V and 1 base from J, the gap between germline ends came to 11 bases. The CDR3 has 16 amino acids. Germline assignment: CDR1 MGHRA and CDR2 YSYEKL. The CDR3 DNA is TGCGCCAGCAGCCAAGTGCCAAGACAGAGCAATCAGCCCCAGCATTTT. The encoded protein is CASSQVPRQSNQPQHF.

This sequence joins TRBV29-1 and TRBJ2-7; D possibly corresponds to TRBD1 (5 bases). Trimming pared 4 bases from V and 7 bases from J, leaving 17 bases between. The CDR3 is 13 amino acids. Germline values: CDR1 SQVTM, CDR2 ANQGSEA. The CDR3 sequence: CSVGTSGKPEQYF. Here the CDR3 DNA reads TGCAGCGTTGGGACCTCAGGGAAACCAGAGCAGTACTTC.

This sequence joins TRBV19 and TRBJ2-7, with D tentatively TRBD1 (5 bases). From germline, CDR1 is LNHDA and CDR2 SQIVND (reference sequence). The germline V and J ends were trimmed by 7 bases and 2 bases, with 12 bases remaining between them. The CDR3 is 13 amino acids. CDR3 bases: TGTGCCAGTATTTACAGGTACCCCTACGAGCAGTACTTC. It specifies CASIYRYPYEQYF.

The gene calls are TRBV13 and TRBJ1-6, with D possibly matching TRBD1 (6 bases). There are 16 residues in the CDR3. Germline-derived CDR1 and CDR2 are PRHDT and FYEKMQ (reference sequence). V was cut by 4 bases and J by 2 bases, with 12 bases left in between. The CDR3 region has the DNA TGTGCCAGCAGCTCACAGGGTTCAACCTATAATTCACCCCTCCACTTT. Its translation: CASSSQGSTYNSPLHF.

In regard to this clone: The germline gene is not matched at one end of the junction; a read error may be the cause. This sequence joins TRBV7-7 and TRBJ2-5, with unresolved D. This CDR3 contains 15 residues. Germline assignment: CDR1 SSHAT and CDR2 FNYEAQ (reference sequence). The CDR3 DNA reads TGTGCTAGCAGCTTAGACGTGACGGGTCAAGAGACCCAGTACTTC. Its translation is CASSLDVTGQETQYF.

The V call is TRBV27, the J call TRBJ2-2; D is unresolved. The CDR3 runs 12 residues. The germline V gene has CDR1 MNHEY and CDR2 SMNVEV (reference sequence). Between the trimmed V and J ends, which lost 10 bases and 4 bases, there was a span of 10 bases. The CDR3 coding sequence is TGTGCCACGTGGCACACCACCGGGGAGCTGTTTTTT. Residues: CATWHTTGELFF.

V gene TRBV4-1 combines with J gene TRBJ2-7; TRBD1 is a possible D gene (6 bases). Germline assignment: CDR1 MGHRA and CDR2 YSYEKL. Trimming removed 1 base from V and 3 bases from J, with 7 bases in between. The CDR3 consists of 13 residues. CDR3 protein: CASSQGTVYEQYF. Written as DNA, the CDR3 is TGCGCCAGCAGCCAAGGGACAGTCTACGAGCAGTACTTC.

V is TRBV6-1 and J is TRBJ2-3; no firm D call. The germline gives CDR1 MNHNS, CDR2 SASEGT. CDR3 length: 13 residues. Deletions cut 8 bases from V and 5 bases from J, with 14 bases between. The CDR3 reads CASGSLGRDTQYF. In DNA, the CDR3 is TGTGCCAGCGGTAGCCTCGGCCGAGATACGCAGTATTTT.